The rows below give T cell receptor beta chains drawn from one sample of a study of cytomegalovirus exposure and HLA in healthy donors. Here immunoSEQ multiplex PCR was the method, and the copy in TCRdb shows in-frame clones only, minus some. The data show 75,000 to 100,000 clones, under 9% seen once. Sequenced input: PBMCs. The receptors here all came from a man over 45 in good health and CMV-seronegative. CDR3s include the opening cysteine and the closing phenylalanine or tryptophan. The D gene is left open where the match is weak. Clone size, where shown, is once, few, many, or a class for clones that have expanded.

abundance: few
j_gene: TRBJ1-2
v_gene: TRBV4-1
d_gene: -
CDR3nt: TGCGCCAGCAGCCAAGACGGGAGTAACTATGGCTACACCTTC
CDR3aa: CASSQDGSNYGYTF

abundance: -
j_gene: TRBJ2-2
v_gene: TRBV28
d_gene: -
CDR3nt: TGTGCCAGCCGGCCTATTCGGGAGAACACCGGGGAGCTGTTTTTT
CDR3aa: CASRPIRENTGELFF

abundance: few
j_gene: TRBJ1-6
v_gene: TRBV2
d_gene: -
CDR3nt: TGTGCCAGCAGAACCGGGAGCTCCTATAATTCACCCCTCCACTTT
CDR3aa: CASRTGSSYNSPLHF

abundance: -
j_gene: TRBJ1-2
v_gene: TRBV5-6
d_gene: TRBD1
CDR3nt: TGTGCCAGCAGCGGATTCGACAGGGTCAATGGCTACACCTTC
CDR3aa: CASSGFDRVNGYTF

abundance: -
j_gene: TRBJ1-1
v_gene: TRBV9
d_gene: -
CDR3nt: TGTGCCAGCAGCGCGGACAGAAACACTGAAGCTTTCTTT
CDR3aa: CASSADRNTEAFF

abundance: few
j_gene: TRBJ2-3
v_gene: TRBV10-1
d_gene: -
CDR3nt: TGCGCCAGCAGTGAGGGGCAGGTCACAGATACGCAGTATTTT
CDR3aa: CASSEGQVTDTQYF

abundance: -
j_gene: TRBJ2-6
v_gene: TRBV14
d_gene: -
CDR3nt: TGTGCCAGCAGCCGAACCACGGGGTTAGCTGGGGCCAACGTCCTGACTTTC
CDR3aa: CASSRTTGLAGANVLTF

abundance: -
j_gene: TRBJ2-1
v_gene: TRBV20-1
d_gene: -
CDR3nt: TGCAGTGGAGCTAGCCTTGGTGAGCAGTTCTTC
CDR3aa: CSGASLGEQFF

abundance: few
j_gene: TRBJ1-4
v_gene: TRBV7-2
d_gene: -
CDR3nt: TGTGCCAGCAGCATAGGGAGACGGGGTGAAAAACTGTTTTTT
CDR3aa: CASSIGRRGEKLFF

abundance: -
j_gene: TRBJ2-1
v_gene: TRBV4-2
d_gene: TRBD2
CDR3nt: TGTGCCAGCGGCGGTACTAGCGGAGGCAATGAGCAGTTCTTC
CDR3aa: CASGGTSGGNEQFF

abundance: -
j_gene: TRBJ2-7
v_gene: TRBV6-5
d_gene: -
CDR3nt: TGTGCCAGCCGCATAAAGGGGGCGGGGGAGCAGTACTTC
CDR3aa: CASRIKGAGEQYF

abundance: -
j_gene: TRBJ2-2
v_gene: TRBV5-1
d_gene: -
CDR3nt: TGCGCCAGCAGCTTGGGGGTCGATCGGCGGGGCGGTCACGGGGAGCTGTTTTTT
CDR3aa: CASSLGVDRRGGHGELFF

abundance: -
j_gene: TRBJ1-1
v_gene: TRBV7-8
d_gene: TRBD1
CDR3nt: TGTGCCAGCAGCTTAGCGGGACAGGTCGGTGAAGCTTTCTTT
CDR3aa: CASSLAGQVGEAFF

abundance: -
j_gene: TRBJ1-5
v_gene: TRBV28
d_gene: TRBD1
CDR3nt: TGTGCCAGCAGCCACACAGGGGGCGATCAGCCCCAGCATTTT
CDR3aa: CASSHTGGDQPQHF

abundance: -
j_gene: TRBJ1-5
v_gene: TRBV7-8
d_gene: TRBD1
CDR3nt: TGTGCCAGCAGCCAGAAGGGACAGGGGATAGATCAGCCCCAGCATTTT
CDR3aa: CASSQKGQGIDQPQHF

abundance: -
j_gene: TRBJ1-1
v_gene: TRBV19
d_gene: TRBD1
CDR3nt: TGTGCCACTTCTTCGGGACAGGTCTACACTGAAGCTTTCTTT
CDR3aa: CATSSGQVYTEAFF

abundance: few
j_gene: TRBJ1-1
v_gene: TRBV28
d_gene: -
CDR3nt: TGTGCCAGCAGTTCCCCCTCAGGGAAGGGGAACACTGAAGCTTTCTTT
CDR3aa: CASSSPSGKGNTEAFF